This T cell receptor beta chain comes out of a study of control samples from healthy donors and cancer patients. Assay: immunoSEQ multiplex PCR; the TCRdb copy retains only in-frame clones and omits some. The sample lists roughly 40,000 clones, approximately 90% occurring once. The receptor's source is a woman between 45 and 65 years old in good health. The sample was blood.

The DNA of the CDR3 is TGTGCCAGCAGTTACTCGGGTAGGGGCACTGAAGCTTTCTTT. Residues: CASSYSGRGTEAFF. The chain employs TRBV6-5 and TRBJ1-1, with a possible D match to TRBD1 (5 bases). Germline V gives CDR1 MNHEY, CDR2 SVGAGI. V lost 0 bases to trimming and J lost 4 bases, with 9 bases between them. The CDR3 length is 14 residues.